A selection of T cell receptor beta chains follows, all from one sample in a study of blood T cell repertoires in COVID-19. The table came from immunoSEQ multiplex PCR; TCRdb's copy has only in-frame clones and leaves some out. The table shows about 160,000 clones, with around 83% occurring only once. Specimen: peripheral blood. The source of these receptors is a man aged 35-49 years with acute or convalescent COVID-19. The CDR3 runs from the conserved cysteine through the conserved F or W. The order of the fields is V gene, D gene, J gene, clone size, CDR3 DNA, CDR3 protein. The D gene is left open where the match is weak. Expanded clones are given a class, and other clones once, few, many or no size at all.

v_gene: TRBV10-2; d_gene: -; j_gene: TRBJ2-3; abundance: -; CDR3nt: TGCGCCAGCAGTGACCCGGGACAAAGCACAGATACGCAGTATTTT; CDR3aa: CASSDPGQSTDTQYF
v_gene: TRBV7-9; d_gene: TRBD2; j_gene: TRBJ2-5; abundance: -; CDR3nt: TGTGCCAGCAGCACCATAGCGGGGGGTCCCCAAGAGACCCAGTACTTC; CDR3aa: CASSTIAGGPQETQYF
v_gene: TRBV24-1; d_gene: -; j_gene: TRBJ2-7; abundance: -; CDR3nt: TGTGCCACTTCATCGGGCTACGAGCAGTACTTC; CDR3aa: CATSSGYEQYF
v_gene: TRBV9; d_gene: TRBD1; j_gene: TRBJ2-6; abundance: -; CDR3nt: TGTGCCAGCAGCAGAGGACAGGGACTTGGGGCCAACGTCCTGACTTTC; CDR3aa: CASSRGQGLGANVLTF
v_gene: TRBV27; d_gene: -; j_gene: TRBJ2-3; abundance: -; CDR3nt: TGTGCCAGCAGTTTATCGTGGGGGCGCACAGATACGCAGTATTTT; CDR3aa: CASSLSWGRTDTQYF
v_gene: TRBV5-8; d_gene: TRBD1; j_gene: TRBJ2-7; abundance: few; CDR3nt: TGTGCCAGCAGCGCGCGGACAGGGGGGGTAGAGCAGTACTTC; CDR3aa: CASSARTGGVEQYF
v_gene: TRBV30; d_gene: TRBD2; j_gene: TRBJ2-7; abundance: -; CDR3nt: TGTGCCTGGGGCGGGGGGGCCGGTCGGCAGTACTTC; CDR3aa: CAWGGGAGRQYF
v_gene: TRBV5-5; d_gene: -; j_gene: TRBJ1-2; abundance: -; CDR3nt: TGTGCCAGCAGCCAAAGGGGAGGAGATGGCTACACCTTC; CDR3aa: CASSQRGGDGYTF
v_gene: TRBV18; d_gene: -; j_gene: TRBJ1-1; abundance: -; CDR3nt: TGTGCCAGCTCACCGGGCGGAACAGGGTTGGCCGCTGAAGCTTTCTTT; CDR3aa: CASSPGGTGLAAEAFF
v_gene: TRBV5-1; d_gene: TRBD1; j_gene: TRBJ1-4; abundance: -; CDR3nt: TGCGCCAGCAGCCCTCCGGGACAGGCTGGAGAAAAACTGTTTTTT; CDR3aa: CASSPPGQAGEKLFF
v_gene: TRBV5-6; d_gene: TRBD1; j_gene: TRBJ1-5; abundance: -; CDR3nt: TGTGCCAGCAGCTTGGGAGGGGGCCCTAGGCAGCCCCAGCATTTT; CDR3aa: CASSLGGGPRQPQHF
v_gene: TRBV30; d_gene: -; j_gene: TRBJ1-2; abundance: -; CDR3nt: TGTGCCTGGAGTCAGCCTACACAGTTTAGCTATGGCTACACCTTC; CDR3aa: CAWSQPTQFSYGYTF